A selection of T cell receptor beta chains follows, all from one sample in a study of T cell responses to AZD1222 COVID-19 vaccine. Using immunoSEQ multiplex PCR, the repertoire was profiled, and TCRdb retains in-frame clones only, with some absent. In the table there are about 150,000 clones, roughly 90% of which are singletons. Source: peripheral blood, taken on day 0 of AZD1222 vaccination. These receptors came from an adult in good health. The CDR3 runs from the conserved cysteine through the conserved F or W. Fields, in order: clone size, J gene, V gene, D gene, CDR3 DNA, CDR3 protein. A D gene is named only where the DNA matches it firmly. Clone sizes are given selectively: once, few, many, or a class where the clone is expanded.

once TRBJ1-5 TRBV27 . TGTGCCAGCAGGGGGGGCAATCAGCCCCAGCATTTT CASRGGNQPQHF
. TRBJ1-4 TRBV18 . TGTGCCAGCTCACCCCCCGCCCCTAATGAAAAACTGTTTTTT CASSPPAPNEKLFF
few TRBJ2-7 TRBV3-1/TRBV3-2 TRBD2 TGTGCCAGCAGCCAAGATCGCACTAGCGGGAGGGCCTGGGAGCAGTACTTC CASSQDRTSGRAWEQYF
. TRBJ2-3 TRBV9 . TGTGCCAGCGAGGGGGTTAGCACAGATACGCAGTATTTT CASEGVSTDTQYF
. TRBJ2-1 TRBV6-4 . TGTGCCAGCAGTGAATTGGGACTTATAAACAATGAGCAGTTCTTC CASSELGLINNEQFF
. TRBJ2-7 TRBV14 . TGTGCCAGCAGCCGGAGGGCTAGGAGCTCCTACGAGCAGTACTTC CASSRRARSSYEQYF
. TRBJ2-7 TRBV19 . TGTGCCAGTAGTACAGCAGGGAGTGGGTCCTACGAGCAGTACTTC CASSTAGSGSYEQYF
. TRBJ2-1 TRBV4-2 TRBD2 TGTGCCAGCAGCCTCGGTCTAGCGGGGCCATACAATGAGCAGTTCTTC CASSLGLAGPYNEQFF
. TRBJ2-1 TRBV11-3 . TGTGCCAGCAGCTTCAATAGGATATCCACCAATGAGCAGTTCTTC CASSFNRISTNEQFF
. TRBJ1-5 TRBV27 . TGTGCCAGCAGCTCCGACGGGTTGGGCAATCAGCCCCAGCATTTT CASSSDGLGNQPQHF
. TRBJ2-1 TRBV4-3 TRBD1 TGCGCCAGCAGGACGACTCAGGCCGGGACAGACTACAATGAGCAGTTCTTC CASRTTQAGTDYNEQFF
. TRBJ2-7 TRBV5-4 TRBD1 TGTGCCAGCAGCCCGGGACAGAAAATCTACGAGCAGTACTTC CASSPGQKIYEQYF
. TRBJ1-4 TRBV30 . TGTGCCTGGACCCAACAGGGCTTGGAAAAACTGTTTTTT CAWTQQGLEKLFF
once TRBJ1-1 TRBV29-1 . TGCAGCGTACGAAAAGGAGGGACGGTGAACACTGAAGCTTTCTTT CSVRKGGTVNTEAFF
. TRBJ2-2 TRBV7-3 . TGTGCCAGCAGCTCCACCTTGGCGGGACCAAACACCGGGGAGCTGTTTTTT CASSSTLAGPNTGELFF
. TRBJ2-7 TRBV11-1 . TGTGCCAGCAGCCAACCCGATCACTCCTACGAGCAGTACTTC CASSQPDHSYEQYF
. TRBJ1-4 TRBV28 TRBD1 TGTGCCAGCAGTTTTGGGGGGGGACAGAATGAAAAACTGTTTTTT CASSFGGGQNEKLFF
. TRBJ2-1 TRBV12-5 TRBD2 TGTGCTAGTGCCCGCGGGACTAGCGCCTACAATGAGCAGTTCTTC CASARGTSAYNEQFF
. TRBJ2-7 TRBV27 . TGTGCCAGCAGTTTTAACGCACTCGTCTACGAGCAGTACTTC CASSFNALVYEQYF
. TRBJ2-7 TRBV11-2 . TGTGCCAGCAGCCGTGGGGGCCGGTTGTACTTC CASSRGGRLYF
. TRBJ2-3 TRBV7-7 . TGTGCCAGCAGCTTCGGTGGCAGCCCTACAGATACGCAGTATTTT CASSFGGSPTDTQYF
. TRBJ2-1 TRBV7-2 TRBD2 TGTGCCAGCAGCTCGGGACTAGCGGACTACAATGAGCAGTTCTTC CASSSGLADYNEQFF
. TRBJ2-3 TRBV14 TRBD1 TGTGCCAGCAGCCCCCTGGACAGGGGTACAGATACGCAGTATTTT CASSPLDRGTDTQYF
. TRBJ1-2 TRBV2 . TGTGCCAGCAGTCGAGAAGGGACCGGATCCGGATATGGCTACACCTTC CASSREGTGSGYGYTF
. TRBJ1-1 TRBV5-6 . TGTGCCAGCGCAGGGCTCACCCAACCTAACACTGAAGCTTTCTTT CASAGLTQPNTEAFF
. TRBJ2-3 TRBV24-1 TRBD2 TGTGCCACCAGTGTGGGCGGGGGAAGCACAGATACGCAGTATTTT CATSVGGGSTDTQYF
. TRBJ1-6 TRBV11-2 . TGTGCCAGCAGCCCCCGACGGGATTATAATTCACCCCTCCACTTT CASSPRRDYNSPLHF
. TRBJ2-7 TRBV7-7 . TGTGCCAGCAGCTTAACGGGAGTAGCGAGTAGTTACGAGCAGTACTTC CASSLTGVASSYEQYF
. TRBJ1-6 TRBV2 TRBD1 TGTGCCAGCAGGACAGGGAGGTTTAATTCACCCCTCCACTTT CASRTGRFNSPLHF
. TRBJ2-1 TRBV5-1 TRBD2 TGCGCCAGCAGGCGTGGGGGTAATTACGGGAGGACCCCCTACAATGAGCAGTTCTTC CASRRGGNYGRTPYNEQFF
. TRBJ1-6 TRBV7-8 . TGTGCCAGCAGCTTACAAGGACAAAACGAATCACCCCTCCACTTT CASSLQGQNESPLHF
. TRBJ2-7 TRBV6-5 . TGTGCCAGCAGTTACGACGGACCTAGGGAGCAGTACTTC CASSYDGPREQYF
. TRBJ2-2 TRBV24-1 TRBD2 TGTGCCACCAGTGATGCTAGCGGGAGGGCCCGAACCGGGGAGCTGTTTTTT CATSDASGRARTGELFF
. TRBJ2-7 TRBV10-1 TRBD2 TGCGCCAGCAGTGATTTTGAGACTAGCGGAGCCTACGAGCAGTACTTC CASSDFETSGAYEQYF
. TRBJ1-5 TRBV7-2 . TGTGCCAGCAGCTACTCGGGGGCAGGGTTGAATCAGCCCCAGCATTTT CASSYSGAGLNQPQHF
. TRBJ2-7 TRBV10-1 . TGCGCCAGCAGTGAGAGAATTGGGGGCAATAGCGGGTCCTACGAGCAGTACTTC CASSERIGGNSGSYEQYF
. TRBJ1-2 TRBV19 TRBD1 TGTGCCAGTAGTGCTAGACAGGGGTCTGGCTACACCTTC CASSARQGSGYTF
. TRBJ1-1 TRBV10-1 . TGCGCCAGCAGTGTGGGGGCATGGACTGAAGCTTTCTTT CASSVGAWTEAFF
. TRBJ2-3 TRBV11-2 . TGTGCCAGCACCAGAGGGGGGGTCAGCGGACAGACAGATACGCAGTATTTT CASTRGGVSGQTDTQYF
once TRBJ1-5 TRBV18 TRBD1 TGTGCCAGCGCCACAGGGGGAAGTCAGCCCCAGCATTTT CASATGGSQPQHF
. TRBJ2-5 TRBV5-1 . TGCGCCAGCAGCTTGAGAGGATCTCAAGAGACCCAGTACTTC CASSLRGSQETQYF
. TRBJ1-6 TRBV28 . TGTGCCAGCAGTTCACACTCCTATAATTCACCCCTCCACTTT CASSSHSYNSPLHF
. TRBJ1-3 TRBV5-5 . TGTGCCAGCAGCCTGGGGGCCTTTGGAAACACCATATATTTT CASSLGAFGNTIYF
. TRBJ2-7 TRBV19 . TGTGCCAGTAGTATTAGTCAGGGGGGCTCCTACGAGCAGTACTTC CASSISQGGSYEQYF
. TRBJ1-2 TRBV6-1 . TGTGCCAGCAGTGAAATAGGCGGAGGTCGGGATGGCTACACCTTC CASSEIGGGRDGYTF
. TRBJ1-1 TRBV7-3 . TGTGCCAGCAGCTTAACGGCGGCCCGGGACACTGAAGCTTTCTTT CASSLTAARDTEAFF
. TRBJ2-2 TRBV18 . TGTGCCAGCTCACCACCGGCGGGATTCACCGGGGAGCTGTTTTTT CASSPPAGFTGELFF
once TRBJ1-1 TRBV28 . TGTGCCAGCAGTTTATGGGGGGGGAACACTGAAGCTTTCTTT CASSLWGGNTEAFF
. TRBJ1-1 TRBV19 . TGTGCCAGTAGTATTTGGCAGGGCACTGAAGCTTTCTTT CASSIWQGTEAFF
. TRBJ1-1 TRBV6-1 . TGTGCCAGCAGTGAGTCAGTGAACACTGAAGCTTTCTTT CASSESVNTEAFF
. TRBJ2-1 TRBV11-2 TRBD1 TGTGCCAGCAGCTTAGTCAGGGGGTTAAGCTATGAGCAGTTCTTC CASSLVRGLSYEQFF
once TRBJ2-7 TRBV10-1 . TGCGCCAGCAGTGCTCTGCCCAGCTCCTACGAGCAGTACTTC CASSALPSSYEQYF
. TRBJ1-5 TRBV19 TRBD1 TGTGCCAGTAGTACCGAGGACAGGGTTAGCAATCAGCCCCAGCATTTT CASSTEDRVSNQPQHF
once TRBJ2-2 TRBV2 . TGTGCCAGCAGCTTCGACCCCGGCGGGGAGCTGTTTTTT CASSFDPGGELFF
. TRBJ2-7 TRBV10-3 . TGTGCCATCAGTGAGGGGACCACGACCGTACAGGGCTACGAGCAGTACTTC CAISEGTTTVQGYEQYF